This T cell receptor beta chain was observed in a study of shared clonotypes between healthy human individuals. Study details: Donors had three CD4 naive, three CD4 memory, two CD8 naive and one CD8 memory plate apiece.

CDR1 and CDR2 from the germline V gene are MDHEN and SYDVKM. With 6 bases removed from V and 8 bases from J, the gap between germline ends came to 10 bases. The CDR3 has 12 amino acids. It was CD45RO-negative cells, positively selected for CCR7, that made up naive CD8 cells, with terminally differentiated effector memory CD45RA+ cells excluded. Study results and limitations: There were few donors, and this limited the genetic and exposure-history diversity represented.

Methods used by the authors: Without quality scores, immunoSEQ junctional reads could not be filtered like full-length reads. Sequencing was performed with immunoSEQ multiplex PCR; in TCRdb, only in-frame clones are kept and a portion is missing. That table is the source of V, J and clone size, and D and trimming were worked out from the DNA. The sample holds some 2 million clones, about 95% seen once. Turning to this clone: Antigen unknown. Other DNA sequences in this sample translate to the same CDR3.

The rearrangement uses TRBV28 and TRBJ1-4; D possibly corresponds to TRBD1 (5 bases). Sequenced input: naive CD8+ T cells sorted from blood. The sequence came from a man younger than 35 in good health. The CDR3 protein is CASSFRGEKLFF. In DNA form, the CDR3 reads TGTGCCAGCAGCTTTAGGGGAGAAAAACTGTTTTTT.